Listed below are T cell receptor beta chains from one sample, sequenced in a study of blood T cells in healthy people across ages. TCRdb fed the 5' RACE reads into MiXCR, producing one record per CDR3 protein. The data show more than 1,400,000 distinct CDR3 sequences, roughly 40% seen once. Sample: blood. Every receptor here comes from a woman between 18 and 29 years old in good health. CDR3s include the opening cysteine and the closing phenylalanine or tryptophan.

TRBV9	15	TRBJ2-5	CASSSSGGGEETQYF
TRBV4-1	17	TRBJ2-1	CASSPNLAGLSYNEQFF
TRBV10-3	17	TRBJ2-1	CAIRGGLAGSPYNEQFF
TRBV24-1	15	TRBJ2-1	CATSDSAGDYNEQFF
TRBV20-1	14	TRBJ1-1	CSATLGAMNTEAFF
TRBV10-3	14	TRBJ2-5	CAISESGAEPEQYF
TRBV10-3	15	TRBJ1-2	CAISGSANRDYGYTF
TRBV24-1	15	TRBJ2-3	CATATGTSGSDTQYF
TRBV27	14	TRBJ2-3	CASSVGASTDTQYF
TRBV5-1	16	TRBJ1-1	CASSLWGAGVGTEAFF
TRBV5-1	16	TRBJ2-2	CASSSSSGGLTGELFF
TRBV24-1	16	TRBJ2-5	CATSALTSGYQETQYF
TRBV2	13	TRBJ2-3	CASTPRATDTQYF
TRBV6-5	16	TRBJ2-1	CASSYVLAGVLNEQFF
TRBV4-1	15	TRBJ2-7	CASSQGQAGGNEQYF
TRBV15	16	TRBJ2-4	CATSNPLRDSKNIQYF
TRBV6-1	14	TRBJ1-1	CASSELDSNTEAFF
TRBV2	16	TRBJ2-5	CASSERLAGDQETQYF
TRBV4-1	14	TRBJ2-7	CASSHTTDSYEQYF
TRBV5-1	13	TRBJ2-3	CASSEAEPDTQYF
TRBV20-1	15	TRBJ1-2	CSAAIATGPYPGYTF
TRBV5-1	17	TRBJ1-2	CASSFSGTGPSLDGYTF
TRBV10-3	11	TRBJ2-5	CAISQDETQYF
TRBV28	16	TRBJ1-4	CASSDSVGATNEKLFF
TRBV28	15	TRBJ2-7	CASSPTGGLNNEQYF
TRBV13	16	-	CASSWEGGASYNEQYF
TRBV5-1	15	TRBJ2-7	CASRVAGGMSYEQYF
TRBV12-3/TRBV12-4	17	TRBJ2-4	CASSREGAGLAKNIQYF
TRBV6-5	13	TRBJ2-4	CASSPGRGYFQYF
TRBV2	15	TRBJ2-6	CASSEGPGGANVLTF
TRBV7-2	15	TRBJ2-4	CASRTTGWAKNIQYF
TRBV10-3	13	TRBJ2-5	CAISSASDDEQYF
TRBV29-1	13	TRBJ2-3	CSVLTGRQDTQYF
TRBV27	14	TRBJ1-4	CASSFHWGDEKLFF
TRBV3-1	18	TRBJ1-2	CASSQDIRTGISQGGYTF
TRBV3-1	16	TRBJ2-1	CASRQDPGRAYNEQFF
TRBV20-1	14	TRBJ2-3	CSARTSGDTDTQYF
TRBV12-3/TRBV12-4	13	TRBJ2-3	CASSGTGVDTQYF
TRBV7-9	14	TRBJ2-1	CASSPLEEHNEQFF
TRBV12-3/TRBV12-4	15	TRBJ2-5	CASSLTAQGQETQYF
TRBV20-1	16	TRBJ2-3	CSARGLLAGLSDTQYF
TRBV2	16	TRBJ2-3	CASSPLGLAMRDTQYF
TRBV5-1	14	TRBJ2-1	CASGTTSGYNEQFF
TRBV12-3/TRBV12-4	15	TRBJ2-2	CASSWVTGGSGELFF
TRBV7-7	15	TRBJ2-2	CASSRQGLGTGELFF
TRBV4-2	16	TRBJ2-5	CASSQEPGLLLETQYF
TRBV27	14	TRBJ1-5	CASSRDSLNQPQHF
TRBV27	16	TRBJ1-6	CASRVSSGSYNSPLHF
TRBV7-9	12	TRBJ2-7	CASSLETDEQYF
TRBV15	15	TRBJ2-1	CATRTGGGTHNEQFF
TRBV10-3	14	TRBJ1-5	CAISEFAGDQPQHF
TRBV24-1	14	TRBJ2-5	CATSEPHPRETQYF
TRBV7-2	15	TRBJ2-7	CASSLGGGSQYEQYF
TRBV7-2	15	TRBJ1-5	CASSLLRQDNQPQHF
TRBV5-1	17	TRBJ2-4	CASSLYTGTIAKNIQYF